These 19 T cell receptor beta chains were all obtained from the same sample, sequenced in a study of Graves' ophthalmopathy and Graves' hyperthyroidism. The authors amplified TCR beta CDR3 regions from RNA transcripts. RT-PCR with HTBI primers came first, then second-round multiplex PCR. TCRdb re-analysed the multiplex PCR reads in MiXCR, keeping a single row per CDR3 protein. The sample shows about 700,000 distinct CDR3 sequences, roughly two fifths of them seen only once. The specimen was peripheral blood. The receptors stem from an adult man with Graves' ophthalmopathy.

The V gene is TRBV11-2, the J gene TRBJ1-1, with D perhaps TRBD1 (5 bases). There are 14 residues in the CDR3. Between the trimmed V and J ends, which lost 3 bases and 5 bases, there was a span of 13 bases. Germline CDR1 SGHAT, CDR2 FQNNGV. CDR3 nucleotide sequence: TGTGCCAGCAGCTTGCACGGGGCAGGAACTGAAGCTTTCTTT. Amino acids: CASSLHGAGTEAFF.

V usage is TRBV10-3 and J usage is TRBJ1-4, with TRBD1 matching over 11 bases. The V and J ends lost 2 bases and 8 bases, in that order; junction bases with no gene match: 4. This CDR3 comprises 15 residues. Germline CDR1 and CDR2: ENHRY and SYGVKD. The CDR3 spells CAISEGTGGEEKLFF. CDR3 sequence (DNA): TGTGCCATCAGTGAGGGGACAGGGGGAGAAGAAAAACTGTTTTTT.

This clonotype came up once. The J gene is TRBJ2-5, the V gene TRBV29-1; 9 nucleotides line up with TRBD1. The germline V gene encodes CDR1 SQVTM and CDR2 ANQGSEA. This CDR3 spans 17 amino acids. V shed 4 bases, J shed 2 bases, and the junction held 14 bases outside the gene matches. The CDR3 DNA reads as TGCAGCGTTGCACAGGGGGCAGCCGGGGAGGGGCAAGAGACCCAGTACTTC. Its protein is CSVAQGAAGEGQETQYF.

Ten or more counts support this clonotype. This chain connects TRBV2 to TRBJ1-6; D not certain. Trimming shortened V by 2 bases and J by 11 bases, and 16 bases separated the two germline ends. CDR3 length: 15 residues. The germline gives CDR1 SNHLY, CDR2 FYNNEI. The CDR3, as DNA: TGTGCCAGCAGTGAATGGAGGAACCTTGGGACACCCCTCCACTTT. It encodes CASSEWRNLGTPLHF.

This chain joins TRBV7-2 and TRBJ1-1; 7 positions agree with TRBD1. V lost 5 bases and J lost 0; bases outside the gene matches: 9. There are 16 residues in the CDR3. Germline CDR1 and CDR2: SGHTA and FQGNSA. CDR3 DNA sequence: TGTGCCAGCAGCCCCGAACAGGGGAGGATGAACACTGAAGCTTTCTTT. Translation gives CASSPEQGRMNTEAFF.

V usage is TRBV4-2 and J usage is TRBJ2-5; 10 nucleotides line up with TRBD2. V was pared by 1 base and J by 5 bases, with 7 bases of the junction left unmatched. The CDR3 spans 16 residues. Germline V gene data show CDR1 as LGHNA and CDR2 as YNFKEQ. The CDR3 loop reads CASSQAPSGGEETQYF. The CDR3 region has the DNA TGTGCCAGCAGCCAAGCCCCTAGCGGGGGCGAGGAGACCCAGTACTTC.

The sample holds many counts of this clonotype. The chain has TRBV7-8 and TRBJ2-5; 10 bases are a match to TRBD1. The CDR3 extends over 14 amino acids. J was trimmed by 6 bases and V by 5 bases; bases with no gene match: 6. Germline assignment: CDR1 SGHVS and CDR2 FQNEAQ. The CDR3 nucleotides read TGTGCCAGCAGCCAGAGGGACAGGGGACAGACCCAGTACTTC. This encodes CASSQRDRGQTQYF.

V usage is TRBV30 and J usage is TRBJ1-1; D perhaps matches TRBD1 (6 bases). Germline CDR1 reads GTSNPN; CDR2 reads SVGIG (reference sequence). The CDR3 runs to 17 residues. V lost 0 bases to trimming and J lost 1 base, with 18 bases between them. The CDR3, as DNA: TGTGCCTGGAGTGTAAGGCTCGGGGGGCCATCGAACACTGAAGCTTTCTTT. Its protein product is CAWSVRLGGPSNTEAFF.

The chain carries TRBV2 and TRBJ1-6, with D possibly TRBD1 on 6 matching bases. With 8 bases removed from V and 4 bases from J, the gap between germline ends came to 15 bases. Germline assignment: CDR1 SNHLY and CDR2 FYNNEI. CDR3 length: 15 amino acids. The CDR3 sequence is CASRTRDTYNSPLHF. CDR3 bases: TGTGCCAGCCGTACCCGGGACACATATAATTCACCCCTCCACTTT. The variable domain in full, with the rest retrieved from reference TRBV2 and TRBJ1-6, is EPEVTQTPSHQVTQMGQEVILRCVPISNHLYFYWYRQILGQKVEFLVSFYNNEISEKSEIFDDQFSVERPDGSNFTLKIRSTKLEDSAMYFCASRTRDTYNSPLHFGNGTRLTVT.

This clonotype was detected once. An end of the junction differs from the germline gene, which may be a read error. The rearrangement joins TRBV7-6 to TRBJ2-7, with D unclear. The CDR3 has 10 residues. Germline V gene sequence: CDR1 SGHVS, CDR2 FNYEAQ. CDR3 protein: CASSQNEQYF. The DNA for the CDR3 is TGTGCTAGCAGCCAAAACGAGCAGTACTTC. Variable domain in full (rest from reference TRBV7-6 and TRBJ2-7): GAGVSQSPRYKVTKRGQDVALRCDPISGHVSLYWYRQALGQGPEFLTYFNYEAQQDKSGLPNDRFSAERPEGSISTLTIQRTEQRDSAMYRCASSQNEQYFGPGTRLTVT.

The table lists this clonotype with many counts. A clone one base away is much larger, so this may be a read error. The chain joins TRBV25-1 to TRBJ1-2, with D possibly being TRBD1 (5 bases). Germline assignment: CDR1 MGHDK and CDR2 SYGVNS. The CDR3 consists of 13 residues. Trimming left V 2 bases short and J 3 bases short, with 7 bases between. The DNA for the CDR3 is TGTGCCAGCAGTGAAATAGGGGACTATGGCTACACCTTC. It specifies CASSEIGDYGYTF.

This clonotype occurred a few times. This may arise from a read error, as a much more abundant clone is one base away. This chain links TRBV7-9 with TRBJ2-7; D unresolved. Between the trimmed V and J ends, which lost 2 bases and 5 bases, there was a span of 10 bases. The CDR3 runs 13 residues. In germline, CDR1 is SEHNR, CDR2 FQNEAQ (reference sequence). The CDR3 sequence: CASSLTTGDEQYF. CDR3 coding DNA: TGTGCCAGCAGCTTAACGACGGGCGACGAGCAGTACTTC.

This chain uses TRBV30 with TRBJ1-2; D ambiguous. Germline-derived CDR1 and CDR2 are GTSNPN and SVGIG (reference sequence). The length of the CDR3 is 11 residues. Between the trimmed V and J ends, which lost 2 bases and 8 bases, there was a span of 9 bases. The CDR3 nucleotides read TGTGCCTGGAGTACGGTGGCCGGCTACACCTTC. Encoded protein: CAWSTVAGYTF.

The chain has TRBV25-1 and TRBJ2-7, with 15 nucleotides matching TRBD2. Germline V gives CDR1 MGHDK, CDR2 SYGVNS. CDR3 length: 18 residues. With 3 bases clipped from V and 6 bases from J, the junction kept 12 bases outside the gene matches. As DNA, the CDR3 is TGTGCCAGCAGTGACCCGGGACTAGCGGGAGGTCGGCCCCTCGAGCAGTACTTC. The encoded protein is CASSDPGLAGGRPLEQYF.

CDR3 protein: CASSVGQSNTEAFF. The CDR3 bases are TGTGCCAGCAGTGTAGGGCAGAGCAACACTGAAGCTTTCTTT. This sequence joins TRBV6-1 and TRBJ1-1; D call uncertain. Germline V gene sequence: CDR1 MNHNS, CDR2 SASEGT. The CDR3 extends over 14 amino acids. V lost 4 bases and J 2 bases, leaving 11 bases between the germline ends.

This clonotype was detected a few times. Here the CDR3 reads CASSQEGTAPETQYF. The DNA of the CDR3 is TGCGCCAGCAGCCAAGAAGGGACAGCCCCAGAGACCCAGTACTTC. J is TRBJ2-5 and V is TRBV4-3; 7 bases align to TRBD1. The germline V gene has CDR1 LGHNA and CDR2 YSLEER. V shed 0 bases and J 4 bases; nucleotides not matched to a gene: 5. The CDR3 contains 15 residues.

This clonotype was detected many times. V gene TRBV14 combines with J gene TRBJ1-5, with a possible D match to TRBD1 (5 bases). V was trimmed by 6 bases and J by 2 bases, leaving 17 bases between them. Germline V gene sequence: CDR1 SGHDN, CDR2 FVKESK. The CDR3 covers 16 residues. CDR3 amino acids: CASSFDLGERNQPQHF. The CDR3 DNA sequence: TGTGCCAGCAGTTTCGACCTGGGGGAACGCAATCAGCCCCAGCATTTT.

Comments on this clonotype: Since the CDR3 does not end with the conserved phenylalanine or tryptophan, this likely comes from a read error. The DNA is omitted, as the CDR3 cannot be located on it reliably, and the CDR3 follows TCRdb's listing. The chain joins TRBV29-1 to TRBJ2-6; whether TRBD2, the table's D call, matches the DNA was not checked. Inclusive of both ends, the CDR3 amounts to 12 amino acids. In germline, CDR1 is SQVTM, CDR2 ANQGSEA. The CDR3 loop is CSVEVGLAGSNT.

The chain uses TRBV11-2 and TRBJ2-5; 8 positions match TRBD2. Germline lookup yields CDR1 SGHAT and CDR2 FQNNGV. J was trimmed by 5 bases and V by 2 bases; bases with no gene match: 7. This CDR3 region has 15 residues. CDR3 residues: CASSLRGGRPETQYF. CDR3 bases: TGTGCCAGCAGCTTACGAGGCGGGAGGCCCGAGACCCAGTACTTC.